This T cell receptor (beta chain) was retrieved from a study of cytomegalovirus exposure and HLA in healthy donors (dated by TCRdb to the late 2010s). Notes on the research overall: In an earlier analysis of roughly 500 of the donors, less than 350 Gb of sequence data and 120 million or so unique TCR beta sequences from 150 million to 200 million T cells were reported. Genome-wide SNP genotypes for about three fifths of the roughly 700 donors were used in a later genetic analysis, which treated that subset as a discovery cohort. A later analysis re-examined previously published TCR beta repertoires from about 700 donors and added high-resolution HLA genotyping to investigate patterns of TCR occurrence. Because of strong linkage in the cohort, roughly five DR-DQ haplotypes were treated as single units for association and clustering. On average, roughly 200,000 unique TCR beta nucleotide sequences were sequenced per donor among more than 350 genotyped donors of the cohort, with 15% to 20% of those sequences being non-productive. The study was designed to test whether signatures of past pathogen exposure could be identified by cataloging public T cell receptors. Along with the approximately 670-subject first cohort, a separate validation cohort of around 120 different subjects was used. Of the 300 to 500 genotyped donors, 81% were placed in the genetic ancestry cluster associated with self-reported Caucasian donors. All discovery cohort repertoires had been generated using a single sequencing platform. The number of typed donors differed by locus: about 629-630 for A, B, C, DRB1 and DQB1; approximately 520 for DQA1; 606 for DPA1; and some 430 for DPB1. Alongside the repertoire data, information on donor age, sex, ethnicity and CMV serostatus was compiled. High-throughput TCR immunosequencing, statistical association of individual TCRs with disease status, and machine learning were combined to predict cytomegalovirus infection status. In the later analysis, no new phenotypic data were used to find candidate immune exposures; instead, reliance was placed on TCR beta sequences and their occurrence across donors. In an earlier analysis of several hundred of the donors, high-throughput TCR beta sequencing was used to judge whether each TCR beta V gene segment behaved as functional or pseudogenic. About 280 gigabases of sequencing data and 70 million to 100 million unique TCR sequences made up an early release that covered approximately 700 HLA-typed donors. The T cell repertoires of under 700 subjects were profiled by immunosequencing and related to cytomegalovirus serostatus. Both class I and class II loci were covered by HLA typing, at four-digit resolution.

Receptors were amplified or captured by the immunoSEQ multiplex PCR assay. The multiplex PCR relied on a mix of 60 forward primers for TCR Vbeta segments and 13 reverse primers for TCR Jbeta segments. A multiplex PCR assay on genomic DNA amplified the CDR3 region of rearranged TCR beta genes. Amplified TCR beta libraries were sequenced as 87-base-pair reads on the Illumina HiSeq System. Under the source paper's analysis protocol: Across the 600 to 700 repertoires, a later analysis counted approximately 75 million unique TCR beta chains, approximately 12 million of which were shared by at least two donors. Raw reads were error-corrected and collapsed into unique sequences by a nearest-neighbor algorithm in which closely related sequences were merged to remove PCR and sequencing errors. V, D and J gene segments were assigned by aligning CDR3 sequences to IMGT reference sequences. Each retained sequence needed at least a six-nucleotide match to both a V gene segment and a J gene segment. Rearrangements were classified as productive when the CDR3 lacked stop codons and remained in frame with V and J, and all other rearrangements were classified as non-productive. Following IMGT convention, CDR3 was defined as the stretch from the second conserved V-encoded cysteine to the conserved J-encoded phenylalanine. The earlier analysis of about 530 of the donors excluded any sequence lacking an unambiguous match to a single V gene segment. In an earlier analysis of several hundred of the donors, a V segment was called functional when productive rearrangements were above 56.7%, and segregating when the standard deviation between donors exceeded 5%. A statistical classification framework was built for diagnosing cytomegalovirus status from the catalog of TCR beta chain sequences. V and J gene assignment, in a later analysis, came from comparing TCR nucleotide sequences with IMGT/GENE-DB human TR gene sequences. The TCRdist pipeline was used in a later analysis to assign CDR3 sequences and most-parsimonious VDJ recombination scenarios. In a later analysis, each TCR beta chain was defined by its CDR3 amino acid sequence together with its V-gene family, and reads lacking a unique V-gene family were excluded. To address suspected cross-contamination and a sequencing artifact, a later analysis removed around 600 highly shared, low-generation-probability nucleotide sequences. In a later analysis, a clonal expansion index for each public chain was calculated from normalized within-repertoire ranks of inferred template counts. In a later analysis, generation probabilities were computed using a VDJ recombination model fitted to out-of-frame rearrangements, and the results were checked against IGoR. In a later analysis, TCR-TCR, TCR-HLA and TCR-CMV co-occurrence was scored with hypergeometric tests, and a repertoire-size bias correction was applied to TCR pairs. False discovery rates were estimated in a later analysis by permuting HLA or CMV assignments 20 times. In a later analysis, co-occurring TCRs were grouped using DBSCAN, with TCRdist sequence similarity added in when clustering inside HLA-allele-positive subsets. For co-occurrence clustering, repertoires with fewer than 30,000 or more than 120,000 public chains were excluded, along with four or five repertoires with anomalous nucleotide sharing. This is the immuneACCESS table as TCRdb keeps it, with only in-frame sequences that have V and J called. A part of the clones is gone; compared with another copy, unresolved V genes explain less than half, and the rest is unexplained. V and J calls and clone size are those listed in that table; D and trimming were worked out from the DNA. The sample data list more than 95,000 clones, and about 74% of these were observed just once. The ten largest clones capture 3.4% of the sample.

The CDR3 goes from the cysteine to the phenylalanine over 13 residues. The read is trimmed to its CDR3 DNA, 39 bases read in frame from base 1. The germline V end is reduced by 9 bases and the J end by 5 bases; junction bases left unmatched: 6. CDR1 and CDR2 are read off the germline V gene as MNHNS and SASEGT. What the authors observed across the whole study: Sequencing depth was assumed to be roughly uniform across donors in the presence/absence analyses, though that assumption may not hold. Some IMGT-functional V segments, including TRBV6-2 and TRBV6-3, could not be distinguished by the 87-base-pair reads and were therefore excluded. Because HLA typing was unavailable for some donors at each locus, only the typed subset was used in association tests. For the cohort, immune exposure information was limited to CMV serostatus. Assigning TCR associations to individual alleles was difficult when HLA alleles, especially DR and DQ, strongly co-occurred. In a later analysis, most CMV-associated TCR beta chains were found to appear HLA-restricted, with HLA associations seemingly driven largely by CMV exposure. A later genetic analysis reported fewer N-insertions in productive TCRs among donors in an Asian-associated ancestry cluster than the roughly 690-donor mean. Broadly in line with IMGT annotations, most TCR beta V segments showed up in productive rearrangements about 87% or about 30% of the time in an earlier analysis of a few hundred of the donors. An association between a missense DCLRE1C variant and V-gene and J-gene trimming of TCR beta chains was found in a later genetic analysis and replicated in an independent cohort. The authors suggested that the approach could potentially be generalized to other disease states and immunological phenotypes. A few of the identified cytomegalovirus-associated TCR beta chains were confirmed in vitro to be specific for cytomegalovirus antigens. A total of about 180 TCR beta chains were listed by the study as associated with cytomegalovirus. The sequencing pipeline was judged likely to have produced a cluster of highly shared sequence variants as a technical artifact. In both the original and validation cohorts, the classifier was reported to diagnose cytomegalovirus status with high specificity and sensitivity. A later analysis found that HLA-associated TCR beta chains were more clonally expanded and had lower generation probabilities than equally common non-associated chains. Most TCR sequences were seen in very few donors, while some public TCRs were found in many individuals. A later analysis associated 15,000 or so TCR beta sequences with specific HLA alleles at a false discovery rate of 0.05. In a later analysis, the rate of TCR association differed among HLA loci, with DRB1 alleles having the most associated TCRs and HLA-C alleles having the fewest. A further reported finding was that TCR beta sequences accurately predicted the HLA-A and HLA-B alleles for most subjects in the first cohort. Correlated functional status among segregating V segments might be attributable to linkage disequilibrium, but an unknown experimental factor could not be ruled out. A later analysis reported that several top co-occurrence clusters appeared linked to parvovirus B19, influenza, CMV and Epstein-Barr virus. This cohort had only TCR beta chains sequenced, and the lack of alpha or paired-chain data limited which features could be detected. Because counts were too low, around 18 rarely observed V segments, including chromosome 9 orphons, were left out of the earlier analysis of 587 of the donors.

In total, approximately 610 healthy bone marrow donors made up the cohort. At the time of sampling, every cohort member was nominally healthy, though immune exposures that went unrecorded were likely present. The donor tested CMV seronegative and was one of the 352 seronegative cohort members. Every donor gave a peripheral blood sample, and the peripheral blood mononuclear cells from that sample were used for TCR beta sequencing. The Qiagen DNeasy Blood Extraction Kit was used to extract genomic DNA from the blood cell samples. Remarks on this clone: Its target antigen remains unknown. Per-base qualities were not stored, and no clone one base away is much larger.

The source is a man aged 30 to 39 in good health and CMV-seronegative. Rearrangement joined TRBV6-1 to TRBJ2-5; 10 of the junction bases match TRBD2. Sequencing was done on a sample of PBMCs. The sequenced DNA: TGTGCCAGAGCGGGGGGGCCCGGTGAGACCCAGTACTTC. Its protein product is CARAGGPGETQYF.